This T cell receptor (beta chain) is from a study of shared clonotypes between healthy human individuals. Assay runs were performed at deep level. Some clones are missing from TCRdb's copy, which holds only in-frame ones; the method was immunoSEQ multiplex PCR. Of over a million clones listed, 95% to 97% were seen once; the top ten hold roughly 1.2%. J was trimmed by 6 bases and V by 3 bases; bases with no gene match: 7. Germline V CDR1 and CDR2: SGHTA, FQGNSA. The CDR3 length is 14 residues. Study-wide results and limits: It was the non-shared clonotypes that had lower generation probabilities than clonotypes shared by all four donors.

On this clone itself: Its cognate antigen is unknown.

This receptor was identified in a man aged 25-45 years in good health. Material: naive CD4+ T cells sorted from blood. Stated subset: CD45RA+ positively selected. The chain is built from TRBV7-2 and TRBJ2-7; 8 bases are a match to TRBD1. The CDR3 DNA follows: TGTGCCAGCAGCTTCGGACAGGGCTCACTCGAGCAGTACTTC. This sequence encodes CASSFGQGSLEQYF.